This T cell receptor beta chain emerged from a study of blood T cell repertoires in COVID-19 (dated by TCRdb to about 2020). Background for the entire study: Samples from collaborators originated in the United States, Italy and Spain and spanned both the acute and convalescent phases of COVID-19. The material from the prospective study consisted of cDNA or gDNA derived from T cells, B-cell-depleted T cells, or PBMCs. Nearly every sample came with metadata listing a de-identified subject ID, COVID-19 status, age in years and sex. Samples were obtained from the ongoing ImmuneRACE study (first 160 participants) and from 1,254 subjects provided by 6 global collaborators. The dataset comprised deeply sampled blood TCRbeta repertoires from subjects exposed to, actively infected with, or recovered from COVID-19. Where available, HLA class I and class II types were taken from metadata supplied by the sample provider and were not determined by assay-based typing. The repertoires were released in a freely available public database intended as a resource for research on the immune response to SARS-CoV-2. Findings and caveats that apply to the study as a whole: How much clinical and demographic metadata was included differed by source and by participant, and the metadata was provided uncurated.

The immunoSEQ Assay, a bias-controlled multiplex PCR, was used to amplify TCRbeta CDR3 regions from genomic DNA. The authors' pipeline ran thus. Within the assay, amplification of reference gene primers was used to estimate how many nucleated cells each sample contained. To quantify the absolute abundance of each unique TCRbeta CDR3 rearrangement, sequence reads were collapsed and filtered. Productive Simpson clonality was computed per sample as the square root of Simpson's diversity index over productive rearrangements. This is the immuneACCESS table as TCRdb keeps it, with only in-frame sequences that have V and J called. A part of the clones is gone; compared with another copy, unresolved V genes explain less than half, and the rest is unexplained. V and J calls and clone size are copied from that table; D and trimming were computed from the DNA. The sample records roughly 700,000 clones, about 90% of which are singletons. Roughly 0.25% of the sample rests with the top ten.

As encoded in the germline V gene, CDR1 is ENHRY while CDR2 is SYGVKD. The CDR3 spans 16 residues, from the cysteine through the phenylalanine. The DNA shown is the 48-base CDR3, in frame from base 1. V is pruned by 6 bases and J by 3 bases, leaving 11 bases of the junction without a gene match. As concerns this clone: No cognate antigen has been identified for it. The input lacks base qualities; no much larger clone sits a single base away.

The collaborating institutions used their own protocols to collect whole blood in K2EDTA tubes. Collaborator samples were shipped for TCRbeta analysis as frozen whole blood, isolated PBMCs, or DNA extracted from either sample type. The source is a woman aged 18-35 years with acute or convalescent COVID-19. This chain joins TRBV10-3 to TRBJ1-2; TRBD1 agrees with 9 junctional bases. Sequencing input: peripheral blood. The CDR3 protein is CAISQSGTGNDYGYTF. The nucleotide sequence reads TGTGCCATCAGCCAGTCCGGGACAGGGAACGACTATGGCTACACCTTC.